This T cell receptor beta chain was profiled in a study of vaccination and CD4 T cells after COVID-19. This CDR3 is 11 amino acids long. Germline assignment: CDR1 DFQATT and CDR2 SNEGSKA (reference sequence). V was shortened by 3 bases and J by 11 bases, with 13 bases between the two germline ends. TCRdb processed the PCR reads anew with MiXCR; each CDR3 protein has one entry. The sample carries 25,000 to 35,000 distinct CDR3 sequences, 50% recorded once. The sample's time point: late sampling 161 to 241 days after vaccination in a few convalescent patients. The sequence was collected from a human donor who had recovered from COVID-19. The sequencing used CD4+ T cells from blood, collected about 7 months after SARS-CoV-2 vaccination. The chain links TRBV20-1 to TRBJ1-1; D is unresolved. CDR3 residues: CSASGWYSAFF. Here the CDR3 DNA reads TGCAGTGCTAGTGGGTGGTATTCGGCTTTCTTT.